This TCR beta chain was identified during a study of cytomegalovirus exposure and HLA in healthy donors. The wider study: Ancestry clustering placed around 81% of about 400 genotyped donors in the Caucasian-associated cluster.

The PCR ran on 60 Vbeta and 13 Jbeta primers. The method was immunoSEQ multiplex PCR; TCRdb's version includes in-frame clones alone and lacks a portion of them. This table has 100,000 or so clones, less than 90% appearing once. Germline CDR1 LNHDA, CDR2 SQIVND (reference sequence). The CDR3 loop spans 14 amino acids. V was pared by 5 bases and J by 0 bases, with 10 bases between. Notes on the study in general: The study recorded some 160 TCR beta chains that were cytomegalovirus-associated. Exclusion as indistinguishable affected some V segments, including TRBV6-2 and TRBV6-3.

On this clone: Its cognate antigen is unknown.

This chain joins TRBV19 and TRBJ1-1; possibly TRBD1 for D (5 bases). The sequenced sample consisted of PBMCs. The clonotype was recovered from a man in his forties in good health and CMV-seronegative. DNA for the CDR3: TGTGCCAGTAGTTTCGACAGCTTGAACACTGAAGCTTTCTTT. Protein sequence: CASSFDSLNTEAFF.